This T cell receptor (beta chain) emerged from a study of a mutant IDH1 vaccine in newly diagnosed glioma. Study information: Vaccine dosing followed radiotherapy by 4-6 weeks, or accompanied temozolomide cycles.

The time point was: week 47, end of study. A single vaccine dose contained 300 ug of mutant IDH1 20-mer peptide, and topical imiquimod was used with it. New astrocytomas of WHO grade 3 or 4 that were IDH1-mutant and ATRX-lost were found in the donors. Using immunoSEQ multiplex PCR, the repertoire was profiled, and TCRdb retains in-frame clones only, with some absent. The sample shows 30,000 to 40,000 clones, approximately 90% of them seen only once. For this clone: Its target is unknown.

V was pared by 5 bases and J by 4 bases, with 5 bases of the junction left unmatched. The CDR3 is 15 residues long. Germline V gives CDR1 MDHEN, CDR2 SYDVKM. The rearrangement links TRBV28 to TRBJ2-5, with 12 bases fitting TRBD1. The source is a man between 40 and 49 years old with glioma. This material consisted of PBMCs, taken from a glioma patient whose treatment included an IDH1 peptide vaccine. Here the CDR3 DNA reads TGTGCCAGCAGTATGGGACAGGGGGCATCAGAGACCCAGTACTTC. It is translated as CASSMGQGASETQYF. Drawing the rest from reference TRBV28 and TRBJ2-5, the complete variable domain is DVKVTQSSRYLVKRTGEKVFLECVQDMDHENMFWYRQDPGLGLRLIYFSYDVKMKEKGDIPEGYSVSREKKERFSLILESASTNQTSMYLCASSMGQGASETQYFGPGTRLLVL.